Shown below are 27 T cell receptor beta chains from a single sample sequenced in a study of T cell responses to AZD1222 COVID-19 vaccine. Profiled with immunoSEQ multiplex PCR; TCRdb holds only in-frame clones, not every one. Found here are 100,000 to 150,000 clones, over 75% of them singletons; the top ten hold over 4%. This sample comprised peripheral blood, obtained 28 days after the second dose of the MenACWY control vaccine. The receptor source for this set is an adult who received the MenACWY meningococcal vaccine as a control.

The chain employs TRBV5-4 and TRBJ2-7; D is unclear. Germline V lookup: CDR1 SGHNT, CDR2 YYREEE (reference sequence). The V end was cut by 1 base, the J end by 2 bases, with 7 bases between. This CDR3 spans 13 amino acids. Written as DNA, the CDR3 is TGTGCCAGCAGCTTGCGAGGAGCCTACGAGCAGTACGTC. It codes for CASSLRGAYEQYV.

This clone has only one observation. The V gene is TRBV7-6, the J gene TRBJ1-4, with 11 positions matching TRBD1. Germline-derived CDR1 and CDR2 are SGHVS and FNYEAQ. V shed 5 bases, J shed 0 bases, and the junction held 2 bases outside the gene matches. The CDR3 sequence is 16 residues long. This CDR3 reads CASSKDRGPTNEKLFF. CDR3 sequence (DNA): TGTGCCAGCAGCAAGGACAGGGGGCCAACTAATGAAAAACTGTTTTTT.

The V gene is TRBV29-1, the J gene TRBJ2-1; D call uncertain. Looked up from germline, CDR1 is SQVTM and CDR2 is ANQGSEA. CDR3 length equals 12 residues. V was pared by 6 bases and J by 4 bases, with 10 bases between. Here the CDR3 DNA reads TGCAGCGTCGCGAGGCAGTACAATGAGCAGTTCTTC. As protein: CSVARQYNEQFF.

This clone was observed a handful of times. V and J are TRBV6-1 and TRBJ2-2; 9 nucleotides agree with TRBD2. V shed 0 bases, J shed 6 bases, and the junction held 2 bases outside the gene matches. The CDR3 contains 15 residues. Germline V lookup: CDR1 MNHNS, CDR2 SASEGT. Written as DNA, the CDR3 is TGTGCCAGCAGTGAAGCGGCGGGAGGGCCCGGGGAGCTGTTTTTT. Translating it yields CASSEAAGGPGELFF.

This clone has a single count. The V gene is TRBV7-8, the J gene TRBJ2-3; 9 bases are a match to TRBD2. The CDR3 is 14 residues long. The V gene's germline CDR1 is SGHVS and CDR2 FQNEAQ. Trimming cost V 5 bases and J 13 bases; bases outside gene matches: 13. CDR3 region: CASSLRASKREEYF. The CDR3 nucleotides are TGTGCCAGCAGCCTACGTGCCAGCAAGCGGGAGGAGTATTTT.

This clone was seen once. The chain recombines TRBV28 with TRBJ2-5; 9 bases fit TRBD2. The CDR3 totals 16 residues. CDR1 and CDR2 from the germline V gene are MDHEN and SYDVKM. V was pared by 6 bases and J by 2 bases, with 10 bases of the junction left unmatched. The CDR3 sequence is CASSFPPTSGQETQYF. The CDR3 DNA reads as TGTGCCAGCAGCTTCCCCCCGACTAGCGGTCAAGAGACCCAGTACTTC.

This sequence joins TRBV6-2 or TRBV6-3 and TRBJ2-7; TRBD1 is a possible D gene (6 bases). The CDR3 consists of 13 residues. The germline gives CDR1 MNHEY, CDR2 SVGEGT. V was trimmed by 6 bases and J by 2 bases, leaving 11 bases between them. Here the CDR3 reads CASSYTGTYEQYV. Here the CDR3 DNA reads TGTGCCAGCAGCTATACAGGGACCTACGAGCAGTACGTC.

This chain joins TRBV5-8 and TRBJ2-1; tentatively, D is TRBD2 (7 bases). Germline V CDR1 and CDR2: SGHTS, YDEGEE. The length of the CDR3 is 15 residues. Trimming cost V 10 bases and J 2 bases, with 19 bases left between them. In DNA form, the CDR3 reads TGTGCCCTTAGCTGGGGGGGGGCCCCCTACAATGAGCAGTTCTTC. Protein sequence: CALSWGGAPYNEQFF.

The rearrangement joins TRBV6-5 to TRBJ2-3; no clear D gene. In germline, CDR1 is MNHEY, CDR2 SVGAGI. Trimming took off 3 bases at V and 1 base at J, with 14 bases between the two ends. The CDR3 sequence is 16 residues long. This CDR3 reads CASSYDLGAGTDTQYF. The CDR3 DNA reads TGTGCCAGCAGTTATGACCTGGGTGCCGGCACAGATACGCAGTATTTT.

This clone was seen once. This chain joins TRBV15 and TRBJ2-3, with 7 bases fitting TRBD1. The CDR3 runs to 16 residues. Germline-derived CDR1 and CDR2 are LNHNV and YYDKDF (reference sequence). V shed 5 bases and J 2 bases; nucleotides not matched to a gene: 10. CDR3 amino acids: CATSPFRDSNTDTQYF. As DNA, the CDR3 is TGTGCCACCAGCCCGTTCCGGGACAGCAACACAGATACGCAGTATTTT.

This clone has only one observation. The V and J genes are TRBV18 and TRBJ2-5, with 9 nucleotides matching TRBD1. CDR1 and CDR2 (germline): KGHSH, LQKENI. The CDR3 loop spans 18 amino acids. The ends lost 4 bases at V and 5 bases at J; junction bases unmatched: 17. CDR3 region: CASSRRTPGTGIGETQYF. For the CDR3, the DNA is TGTGCCAGCTCACGCAGGACCCCCGGGACAGGGATCGGGGAGACCCAGTACTTC.

V and J are TRBV28 and TRBJ1-2, with 7 positions matching TRBD1. V gave up 8 bases and J gave up 5 bases; unmatched junction bases: 11. The CDR3 runs 14 residues. Germline assignment: CDR1 MDHEN and CDR2 SYDVKM. The CDR3 bases are TGTGCCAGCGGTCTATCGACAGGGAATTATGGCTACACCTTC. This sequence encodes CASGLSTGNYGYTF.

V gene TRBV28 combines with J gene TRBJ1-5, with D possibly being TRBD1 (5 bases). The ends were cut back, 3 bases at V and 6 bases at J, with 15 bases in the middle. This CDR3 contains 15 residues. In germline, CDR1 is MDHEN, CDR2 SYDVKM. The CDR3 here is CASSFALSGSQPQHF. The CDR3 DNA reads as TGTGCCAGCAGTTTTGCGCTATCAGGGAGTCAGCCCCAGCATTTT. The complete variable domain, with remaining parts taken from reference TRBV28 and TRBJ1-5, reads DVKVTQSSRYLVKRTGEKVFLECVQDMDHENMFWYRQDPGLGLRLIYFSYDVKMKEKGDIPEGYSVSREKKERFSLILESASTNQTSMYLCASSFALSGSQPQHFGDGTRLSIL.

This clone was picked up one time. The V gene is TRBV5-4, the J gene TRBJ2-1; D may be TRBD2 (5 bases). V shed 1 base and J shed 5 bases, with 13 bases lying between them. From germline, CDR1 is SGHNT and CDR2 YYREEE (reference sequence). The CDR3 is 15 residues long. In DNA form, the CDR3 reads TGTGCCAGCAGCTTGAGGCTCCCCGGGGACAATGAGCAGTTCTTC. The encoded protein is CASSLRLPGDNEQFF.

The chain combines TRBV19 with TRBJ1-5; TRBD1 matches 9 bases. The length of the CDR3 is 14 residues. Losses at the gene ends were 5 bases for V and 4 bases for J; bases not matched to a gene: 3. The germline CDR1 and CDR2 sequences are LNHDA and SQIVND (reference sequence). CDR3 loop: CASSWTGVNQPQHF. The CDR3 coding sequence is TGTGCCAGTAGTTGGACAGGGGTTAATCAGCCCCAGCATTTT.

The gene calls are TRBV21-1 and TRBJ1-3. TRBV21-1 is reported as a pseudogene. This CDR3 region has 15 residues. The CDR3 DNA reads as TGTGCCAGCAGAGGGGGGAGGAGATCTGGAAACACCATATATTTT. Protein sequence: CASRGGRRSGNTIYF.

The genes are TRBV11-2 and TRBJ2-5, with a tentative D call TRBD2 (5 bases). The CDR3 contains 13 residues. Trimming removed 2 bases from V and 2 bases from J, with 6 bases in between. Per germline, CDR1 SGHAT and CDR2 FQNNGV. CDR3 bases: TGTGCCAGCAGCTTAAGCGGACAAGAGACCCAGTACTTC. Protein: CASSLSGQETQYF.

This clone appeared once. The chain couples TRBV11-3 to TRBJ2-2, with D unresolved. Germline V gives CDR1 SGHNT, CDR2 YENEEA. This CDR3 region has 12 residues. Trimming cost V 5 bases and J 1 base, with 2 bases left between them. CDR3 nucleotides: TGTGCCAGCAGCAAGAACACCGGGGAGCTGTTTTTT. Translated: CASSKNTGELFF.

The rearrangement joins TRBV7-2 to TRBJ2-1; D gene uncertain. CDR1 and CDR2 from the germline V gene are SGHTA and FQGNSA. The ends were cut back, 5 bases at V and 9 bases at J, with 14 bases in the middle. The CDR3 is made up of 13 amino acids. CDR3 DNA: TGTGCCAGCAGCATCGTGCGAGCCAGTGAGCAGTTCTTC. Encoded protein: CASSIVRASEQFF. The complete variable domain, with remaining parts taken from reference TRBV7-2 and TRBJ2-1, reads GAGVSQSPSNKVTEKGKDVELRCDPISGHTALYWYRQSLGQGLEFLIYFQGNSAPDKSGLPSDRFSAERTGGSVSTLTIQRTQQEDSAVYLCASSIVRASEQFFGPGTRLTVL.

The rearrangement links TRBV27 to TRBJ1-6; D is unclear. The germline V gene encodes CDR1 MNHEY and CDR2 SMNVEV (reference sequence). Between the trimmed V and J ends, which lost 5 bases and 7 bases, there was a span of 15 bases. CDR3 length: 15 residues. The CDR3 region is CASSPRPVENSPLHF. CDR3 bases: TGTGCCAGCAGTCCCCGTCCGGTAGAGAATTCACCCCTCCACTTT.

This rearrangement joins TRBV28 to TRBJ1-2, with 9 bases matching TRBD1. The CDR3 totals 15 residues. Germline assignment: CDR1 MDHEN and CDR2 SYDVKM. V lost 5 bases to trimming and J lost 7 bases; unmatched junction nucleotides: 11. In DNA, the CDR3 is TGTGCCAGCAGTCCCCGCTCGACAGGGGGGACTGGCTACACCTTC. Amino acids: CASSPRSTGGTGYTF.

The chain combines TRBV19 with TRBJ1-4, with D unresolved. The CDR3 length is 15 residues. Germline CDR1 and CDR2: LNHDA and SQIVND (reference sequence). Trimming cost V 4 bases and J 5 bases, with 14 bases left between them. The CDR3 region has the DNA TGTGCCAGTAGTACCGGTAGCGGGAGGAATGAAAAACTGTTTTTT. It is translated as CASSTGSGRNEKLFF.

The chain recombines TRBV5-6 with TRBJ2-7; TRBD1 matches at 8 bases. J lost 2 bases, V lost 4 bases, and 8 bases had no gene match. The V gene's germline CDR1 is SGHDT and CDR2 YYEEEE. This CDR3 is built from 15 residues. CDR3 nucleotide sequence: TGTGCCAGCAGCCCAGGGGGCAGGCGCCCCTACGAGCAGTACTTC. Protein sequence: CASSPGGRRPYEQYF.

The chain is built from TRBV10-3 and TRBJ1-1, with a tentative D call TRBD1 (5 bases). The CDR3 loop spans 15 amino acids. CDR1 is ENHRY, CDR2 SYGVKD, per germline. The germline V and J ends were trimmed by 3 bases and 4 bases, with 15 bases remaining between them. The CDR3 region has the DNA TGTGCCATCAGTGACGGTAACAGGCAGGGCACTGAAGCTTTCTTT. It yields the protein CAISDGNRQGTEAFF.

The chain employs TRBV27 and TRBJ1-2; D is ambiguous. Germline CDR1 and CDR2: MNHEY and SMNVEV (reference sequence). The CDR3 spans 14 residues. Trimming pared 6 bases from V and 4 bases from J, leaving 15 bases between. In DNA, the CDR3 is TGTGCCAGCAGCTTCTGGGGAGGGTCCTATGGCTACACCTTC. Encoded protein: CASSFWGGSYGYTF.

The genes are TRBV6-5 and TRBJ1-3, with no clear D. The V end lost 0 bases, the J end lost 9 bases, and 18 bases lay between the germline ends. The CDR3 runs to 16 residues. Germline lookup yields CDR1 MNHEY and CDR2 SVGAGI. CDR3: CASSYSVGWVPGTIYF. The CDR3 DNA follows: TGTGCCAGCAGTTACTCGGTCGGGTGGGTGCCGGGCACCATATATTTT.

The CDR3 region has the DNA TGTGCCAGCCAAGACAGGTCCCGGTTAGGGAACACTGAAGCTTTCTTT. This translates into CASQDRSRLGNTEAFF. V and J are TRBV19 and TRBJ1-1, with D maybe TRBD1 (6 bases). V was trimmed by 9 bases and J by 1 base, leaving 21 bases between them. Per the germline V gene, CDR1 is LNHDA and CDR2 is SQIVND (reference sequence). The CDR3 is 16 residues long.